This T cell receptor (beta chain) was documented in a study of T-cell memory formation after mild COVID-19. The overall study: The study found TCR clusters largely donor specific. Study observations and caveats: From day 15 to 85, contracting clones were balanced between CD4 and CD8, whereas later expanders leaned toward CD4+.

As for this clonotype: Antigen unknown.

5'RACE, which relied on constant-segment primers, yielded TCR alpha and TCR beta cDNA libraries carrying sample barcodes and UMIs. TCRdb re-called the 5' RACE reads with MiXCR, one entry per CDR3 protein. The table records approximately 500,000 distinct CDR3 sequences, more than 20% of them present only once. V lost 4 bases and J lost 5, with 15 bases in between. The CDR3 runs 14 residues. CDR1 and CDR2 from the germline V gene are SGHRS and YFSETQ. The chain recombines TRBV5-1 with TRBJ2-5; D is possibly TRBD1 (5 bases). This clonotype was obtained from an adult woman who had mild COVID-19 (a few samples of this study predate the infection). Cell type and time point are not known. Sequenced: PBMCs or a T cell subset sorted from them (not recorded which). The CDR3 is CASSLLVGAETQYF. The CDR3 nucleotides read TGCGCCAGCAGCCTACTGGTAGGGGCGGAGACCCAGTACTTC.